This T cell receptor (beta chain) was recorded in a study of Graves' ophthalmopathy and Graves' hyperthyroidism (dated by TCRdb to between 2018 and 2020). About the full investigation: Peripheral blood samples were taken at the time of initial diagnosis, before any treatment was given. In roughly six hyperthyroidism patients, the T-cell repertoire of thyroid tissue was compared with the T-cell repertoire of blood. An independent validation cohort comprised some 19 hyperthyroidism patients and some 16 patients who later progressed from hyperthyroidism to ophthalmopathy. In total, around 130 blood samples were TCR-sequenced: 40 to 45 ophthalmopathy, some 75 hyperthyroidism and about 17 hyperthyroidism-to-ophthalmopathy patients. To explore V-J signatures distinguishing ophthalmopathy from hyperthyroidism, a discovery set of 100 patients (roughly 45 ophthalmopathy, about 57 stable hyperthyroidism) was enrolled. TCR beta repertoire signatures were used to distinguish Graves' ophthalmopathy from Graves' hyperthyroidism and to predict progression to ophthalmopathy. After sampling, hyperthyroidism patients received methimazole starting at 30 mg daily, and ophthalmopathy patients received high-dose intravenous methylprednisolone.

The CDR3 spans 17 residues, from the cysteine through the phenylalanine. The DNA shown is the 51-base CDR3, in frame from base 1. The germline V end is reduced by 6 bases and the J end by 0 bases; junction bases left unmatched: 10. For repertoire sequencing, the TCR beta CDR3 regions were amplified from RNA transcripts. The first round was an RT-PCR using HTBI primers with the Qiagen OneStep RT-PCR kit, and this first round was followed by a second-round multiplex PCR, then size selection and purification. Sequencing of the libraries was carried out on an Illumina HiSeq2000 in paired-end mode with 100 bp reads. On the authors' methods: SOAPnuke was used for read processing, and reads with adapters, uncalled bases, a mean Phred below 15, or no exact constant-primer or identifier match were discarded. COPE v1.2.5 was used to merge high-quality paired reads. Clonotypes were defined as unique nucleotide sequences and were aligned to IMGT TRB V, D and J references using MiTCR v1.1. The analysis was limited to V-J combinations with a frequency above 0.0001, which together covered 99.2% of the repertoires. A TCR clonal expansion and chaos score per V-J combination was defined as the ratio of F50 clonal expansion to chaos observed in the TCRdist matrix. Welch's t-statistics and random forest were used to reduce features to about a dozen V-J combinations, which were fed into a naive Bayes classifier. The Morisita-Horn index was used to measure how similar the thyroid and blood repertoires were. The public reads were reanalyzed by TCRdb: fastp trimming at Q25, MiXCR alignment, in-frame beta chains only. Rows matching on CDR3 protein sequence are summarized as one entry with the most common DNA and genes. TCRdb's processing, not the study's, gives the V and J calls here. In all, the sample holds approximately 700,000 distinct CDR3 sequences, and roughly 41% of those were seen once. More than 2.5% of the sample is in the top ten clones.

With respect to this clonotype: Its antigen is not yet known. Base qualities are not recorded, but no much larger clone differs from it by a single base.

Summary of the overall study and its limitations: Ophthalmopathy was separated from stable hyperthyroidism by the 13-signature model with more than 85% sensitivity and around 81% specificity in cross-validation and with 80%/75% in the test set. Most expanded thyroid clonotypes with a frequency above 0.001 also appeared in blood, which suggests that blood repertoires may reflect the immune response in the thyroid. In validation, the model predicted ophthalmopathy progression with about 71% sensitivity and approximately 72% specificity; 12 predicted patients were CT-confirmed with GO in a median of about 6.1 months. Sample size was not predetermined statistically, and investigators were not blinded to group allocation.

Patients with ophthalmopathy had moderately to severely active disease, with a Clinical Activity Score of 3 or more, a NOSPECS grade of 4 or more, and a disease duration of less than 3 months. Anyone with other autoimmune diseases, uncontrolled infections, pregnancy or lactation was excluded from the study. Diagnosis relied on clinical symptoms, serum thyroxine, TRAb, thyroid ultrasound and orbital computed tomography. Ficoll-Paque density gradient centrifugation was used to isolate PBMCs from 10 ml of fresh peripheral blood. Total RNA was extracted using Trizol reagent, and RNA quality was checked on an Agilent 2100 Bioanalyzer.

The chain is encoded by TRBV12-3 or TRBV12-4 joined to TRBJ1-5; 8 central bases correspond to TRBD1. The clonotype was recovered from an adult man with Graves' ophthalmopathy. The sample was peripheral blood. The nucleotide sequence reads TGTGCCAGCAGGATCGACAGGGGCAGGAGTAGCAATCAGCCCCAGCATTTT. Translation gives CASRIDRGRSSNQPQHF.